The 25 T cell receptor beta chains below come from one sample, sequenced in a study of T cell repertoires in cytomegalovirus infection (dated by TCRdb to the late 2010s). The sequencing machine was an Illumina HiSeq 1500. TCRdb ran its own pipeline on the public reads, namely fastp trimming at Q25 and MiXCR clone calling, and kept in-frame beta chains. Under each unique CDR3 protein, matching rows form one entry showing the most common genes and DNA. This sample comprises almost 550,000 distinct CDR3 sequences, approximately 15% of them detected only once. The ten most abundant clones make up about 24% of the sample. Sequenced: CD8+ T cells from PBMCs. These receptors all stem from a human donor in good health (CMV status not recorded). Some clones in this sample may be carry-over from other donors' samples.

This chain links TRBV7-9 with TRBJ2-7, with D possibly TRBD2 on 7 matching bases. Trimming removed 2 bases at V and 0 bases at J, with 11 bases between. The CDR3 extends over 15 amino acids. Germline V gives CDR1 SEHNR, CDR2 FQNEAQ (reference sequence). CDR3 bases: TGTGCCAGCAGCTTAATGCGGGGGCACTCCTACGAGCAGTACTTC. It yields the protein CASSLMRGHSYEQYF. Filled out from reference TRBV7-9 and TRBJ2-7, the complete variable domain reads DTGVSQNPRHKITKRGQNVTFRCDPISEHNRLYWYRQTLGQGPEFLTYFQNEAQLEKSRLLSDRFSAERPKGSFSTLEIQRTEQGDSAMYLCASSLMRGHSYEQYFGPGTRLTVT.

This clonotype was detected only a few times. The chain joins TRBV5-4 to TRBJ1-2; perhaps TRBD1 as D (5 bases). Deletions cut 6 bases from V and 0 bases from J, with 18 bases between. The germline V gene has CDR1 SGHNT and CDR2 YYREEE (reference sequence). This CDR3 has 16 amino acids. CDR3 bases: TGTGCCAGCACCCGTGAGGGGACGGGAGCTAACTATGGCTACACCTTC. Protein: CASTREGTGANYGYTF. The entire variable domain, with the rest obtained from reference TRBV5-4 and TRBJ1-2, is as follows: ETGVTQSPTHLIKTRGQQVTLRCSSQSGHNTVSWYQQALGQGPQFIFQYYREEENGRGNFPPRFSGLQFPNYSSELNVNALELDDSALYLCASTREGTGANYGYTFGSGTRLTVV.

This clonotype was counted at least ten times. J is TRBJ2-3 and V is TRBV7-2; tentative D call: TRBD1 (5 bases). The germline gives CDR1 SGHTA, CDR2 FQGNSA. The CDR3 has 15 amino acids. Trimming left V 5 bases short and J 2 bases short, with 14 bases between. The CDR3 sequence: CASSPQTVITDTQYF. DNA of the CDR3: TGTGCCAGCAGCCCACAGACAGTTATCACAGATACGCAGTATTTT.

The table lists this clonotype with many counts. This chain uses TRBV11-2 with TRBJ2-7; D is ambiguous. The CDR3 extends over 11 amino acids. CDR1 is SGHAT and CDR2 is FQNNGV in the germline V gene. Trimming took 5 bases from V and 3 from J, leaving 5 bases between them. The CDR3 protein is CASSADYEQYF. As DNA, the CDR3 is TGTGCCAGCAGCGCGGACTACGAGCAGTACTTC. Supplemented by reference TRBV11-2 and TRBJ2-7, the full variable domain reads EAGVAQSPRYKIIEKRQSVAFWCNPISGHATLYWYQQILGQGPKLLIQFQNNGVVDDSQLPKDRFSAERLKGVDSTLKIQPAKLEDSAVYLCASSADYEQYFGPGTRLTVT.

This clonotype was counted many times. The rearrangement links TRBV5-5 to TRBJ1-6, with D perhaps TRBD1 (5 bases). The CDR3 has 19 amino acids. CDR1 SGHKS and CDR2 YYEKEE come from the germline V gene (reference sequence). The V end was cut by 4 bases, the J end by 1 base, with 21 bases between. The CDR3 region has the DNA TGTGCCAGCAGCACAATGACTACTTACAGGACGTCCTATAATTCACCCCTCCACTTT. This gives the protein CASSTMTTYRTSYNSPLHF.

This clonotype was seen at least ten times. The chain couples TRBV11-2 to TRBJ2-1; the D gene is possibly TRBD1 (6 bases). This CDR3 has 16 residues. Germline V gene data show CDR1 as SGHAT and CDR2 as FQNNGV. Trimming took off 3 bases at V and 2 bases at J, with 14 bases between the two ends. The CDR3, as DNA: TGTGCCAGCAGCTTCCGCAGGGGTCCCCCCTACAATGAGCAGTTCTTC. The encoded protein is CASSFRRGPPYNEQFF.

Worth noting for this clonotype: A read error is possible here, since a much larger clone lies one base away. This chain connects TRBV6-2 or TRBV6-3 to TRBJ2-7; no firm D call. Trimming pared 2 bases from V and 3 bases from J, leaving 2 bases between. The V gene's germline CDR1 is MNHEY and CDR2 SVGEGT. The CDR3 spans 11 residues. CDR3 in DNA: TGTGCCAGCAGTTACGTCTACGAGCAGTACTTC. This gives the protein CASSYVYEQYF.

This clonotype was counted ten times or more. The CDR3 bases are TGTGCCAGCAGTTACACCGGGGGGCAGAACACTGAAGCTTTCTTT. This encodes CASSYTGGQNTEAFF. The rearrangement joins TRBV6-6 to TRBJ1-1; TRBD1 is a possible D gene (6 bases). This CDR3 spans 15 amino acids. Germline V gene lookup returns CDR1 MNHNY and CDR2 SVGAGI (reference sequence). Trimming removed 2 bases at V and 1 base at J, with 11 bases between.

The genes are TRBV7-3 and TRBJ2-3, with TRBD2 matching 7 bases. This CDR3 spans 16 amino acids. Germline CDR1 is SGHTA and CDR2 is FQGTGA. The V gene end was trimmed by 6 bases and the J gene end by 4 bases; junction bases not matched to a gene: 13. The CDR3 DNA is TGTGCCAGCAGTCGCCTCGGGTCGGGAGGAGCAGATACGCAGTATTTT. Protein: CASSRLGSGGADTQYF.

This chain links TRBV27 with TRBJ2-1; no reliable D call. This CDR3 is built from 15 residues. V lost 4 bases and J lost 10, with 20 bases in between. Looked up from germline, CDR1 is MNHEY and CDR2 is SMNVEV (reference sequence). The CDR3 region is CASSSRLLAIAEQFF. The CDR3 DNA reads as TGTGCCAGCAGTTCCCGCCTCTTAGCAATCGCGGAGCAGTTCTTC.

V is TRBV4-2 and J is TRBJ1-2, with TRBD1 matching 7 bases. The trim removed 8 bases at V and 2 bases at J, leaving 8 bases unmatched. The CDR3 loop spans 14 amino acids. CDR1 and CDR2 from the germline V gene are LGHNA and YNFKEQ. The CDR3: CASRPRGPNYGYTF. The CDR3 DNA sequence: TGTGCCAGCCGACCGAGGGGGCCCAACTATGGCTACACCTTC.

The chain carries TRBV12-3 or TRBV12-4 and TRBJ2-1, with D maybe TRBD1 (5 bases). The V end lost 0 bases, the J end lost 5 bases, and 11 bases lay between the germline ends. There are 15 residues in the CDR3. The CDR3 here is CASSLAYRFDNEQFF. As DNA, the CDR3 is TGTGCCAGCAGTTTAGCGTACAGGTTTGACAATGAGCAGTTCTTC.

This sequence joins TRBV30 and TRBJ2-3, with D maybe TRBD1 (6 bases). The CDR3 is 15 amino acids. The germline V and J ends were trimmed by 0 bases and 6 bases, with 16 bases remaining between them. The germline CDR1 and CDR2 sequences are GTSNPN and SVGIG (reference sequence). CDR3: CAWSVMDSSGDTQYF. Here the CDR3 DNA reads TGTGCCTGGAGTGTAATGGACAGCTCCGGGGATACGCAGTATTTT.

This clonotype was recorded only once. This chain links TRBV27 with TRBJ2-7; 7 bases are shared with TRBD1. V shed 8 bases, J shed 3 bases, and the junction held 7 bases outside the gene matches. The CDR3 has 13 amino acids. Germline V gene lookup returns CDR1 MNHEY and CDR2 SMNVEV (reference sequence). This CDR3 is CASGRTGLYEQYF. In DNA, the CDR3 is TGTGCCAGCGGAAGGACAGGCCTCTACGAGCAGTACTTC.

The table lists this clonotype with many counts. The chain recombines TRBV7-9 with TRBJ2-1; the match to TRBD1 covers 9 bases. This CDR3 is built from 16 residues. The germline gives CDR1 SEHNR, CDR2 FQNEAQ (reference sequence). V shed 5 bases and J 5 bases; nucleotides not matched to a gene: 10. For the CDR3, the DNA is TGTGCCAGCAGCGGATCCGGGACAGGGAGAAACAATGAGCAGTTCTTC. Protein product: CASSGSGTGRNNEQFF.

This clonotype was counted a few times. The CDR3 is CATLPRDSYEQYF. The CDR3 coding sequence is TGTGCCACCTTACCTCGGGACAGCTACGAGCAGTACTTC. This rearrangement joins TRBV19 to TRBJ2-7, with 7 bases lining up with TRBD1. Germline CDR1 and CDR2: LNHDA and SQIVND (reference sequence). J lost 3 bases, V lost 10 bases, and 9 bases had no gene match. The CDR3 contains 13 residues.

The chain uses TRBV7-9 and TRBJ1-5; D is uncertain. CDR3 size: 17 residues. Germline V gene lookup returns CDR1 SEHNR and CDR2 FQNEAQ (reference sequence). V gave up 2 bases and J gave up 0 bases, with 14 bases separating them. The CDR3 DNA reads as TGTGCCAGCAGCTTAACAGAGTGGGCCGGTAGCAATCAGCCCCAGCATTTT. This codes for CASSLTEWAGSNQPQHF.

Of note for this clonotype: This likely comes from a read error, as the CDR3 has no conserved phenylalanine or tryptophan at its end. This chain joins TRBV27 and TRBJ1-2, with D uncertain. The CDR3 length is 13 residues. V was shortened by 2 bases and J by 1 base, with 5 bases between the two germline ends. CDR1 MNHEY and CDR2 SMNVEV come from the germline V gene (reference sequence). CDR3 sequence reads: CASSLGVNYGYTL. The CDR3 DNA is TGTGCCAGCAGTTTAGGAGTTAACTATGGCTACACCTTA.

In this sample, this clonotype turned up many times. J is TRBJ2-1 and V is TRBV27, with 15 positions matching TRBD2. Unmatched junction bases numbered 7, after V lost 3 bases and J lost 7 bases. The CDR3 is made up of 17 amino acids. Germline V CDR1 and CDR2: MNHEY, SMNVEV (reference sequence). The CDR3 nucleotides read TGTGCCAGCAGTTTCGGACTAGCGGGAGGGCCTCGGAATGAGCAGTTCTTC. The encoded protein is CASSFGLAGGPRNEQFF.

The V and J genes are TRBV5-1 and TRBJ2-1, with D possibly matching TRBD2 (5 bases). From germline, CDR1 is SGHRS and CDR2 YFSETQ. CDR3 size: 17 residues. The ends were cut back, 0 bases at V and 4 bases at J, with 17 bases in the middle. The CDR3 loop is CASSLGVPGRRYNEQFF. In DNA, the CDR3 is TGCGCCAGCAGCTTGGGCGTACCGGGAAGAAGGTACAATGAGCAGTTCTTC.

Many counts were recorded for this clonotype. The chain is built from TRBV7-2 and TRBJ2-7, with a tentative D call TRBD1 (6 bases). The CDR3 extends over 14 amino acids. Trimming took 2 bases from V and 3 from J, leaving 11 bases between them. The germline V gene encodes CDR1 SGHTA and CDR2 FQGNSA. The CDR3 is CASSLSMGHYEQYF. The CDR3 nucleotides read TGTGCCAGCAGCTTAAGTATGGGACACTACGAGCAGTACTTC.

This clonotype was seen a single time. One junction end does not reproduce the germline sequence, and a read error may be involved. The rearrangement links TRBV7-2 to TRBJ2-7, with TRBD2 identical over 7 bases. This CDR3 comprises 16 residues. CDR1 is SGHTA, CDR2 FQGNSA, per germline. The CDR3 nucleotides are TGTGCTAGCAGCTTAGGGTGGCGGGAGATAACCTACGATCAGTACTTC. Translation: CASSLGWREITYDQYF.

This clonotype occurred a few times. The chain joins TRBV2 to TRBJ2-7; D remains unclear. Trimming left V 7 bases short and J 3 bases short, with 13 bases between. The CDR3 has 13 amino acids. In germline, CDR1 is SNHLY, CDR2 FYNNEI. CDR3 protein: CASIPGLNYEQYF. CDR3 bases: TGTGCCAGCATCCCTGGGCTAAACTACGAGCAGTACTTC.

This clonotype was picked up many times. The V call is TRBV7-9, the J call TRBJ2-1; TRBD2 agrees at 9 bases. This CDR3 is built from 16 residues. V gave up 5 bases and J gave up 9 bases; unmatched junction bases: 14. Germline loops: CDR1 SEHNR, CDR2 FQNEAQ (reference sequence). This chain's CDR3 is CASSREAASGIFEQFF. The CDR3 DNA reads TGTGCCAGCAGCCGAGAAGCGGCTAGCGGGATTTTTGAGCAGTTCTTC.

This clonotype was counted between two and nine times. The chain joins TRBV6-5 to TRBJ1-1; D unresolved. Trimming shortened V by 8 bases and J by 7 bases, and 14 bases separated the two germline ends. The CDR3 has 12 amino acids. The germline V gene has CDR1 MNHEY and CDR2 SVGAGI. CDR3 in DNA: TGTGCCAGCCTAATAGAGGGCGGTGAAGCTTTCTTT. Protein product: CASLIEGGEAFF.